A selection of T cell receptor beta chains follows, all from one sample in a study of T cells in Graves' hyperthyroidism and ophthalmopathy. TCRdb analysed the multiplex PCR reads with MiXCR anew, one entry per CDR3 protein. The sample has approximately 520,000 distinct CDR3 sequences, around a quarter seen once. Specimen: blood. These TCRs come from a woman aged 25 to 39 with Graves' ophthalmopathy. Both conserved end residues are part of each CDR3. D genes are given only for firm matches. A clone size is listed for some rows: how often the clone was seen (once, few, many), or a class if it is expanded.

j_call: TRBJ2-7; v_call: TRBV30; d_call: .; clone_size: many; cdr3_nt: TGTGCCGTCTCGGAGAGCTCCTACGAGCAGTACTTC; cdr3_aa: CAVSESSYEQYF
j_call: TRBJ1-2; v_call: TRBV4-2; d_call: TRBD1; clone_size: many; cdr3_nt: TGTGCCAGCAGCCAAGATCGGGACAGCTACGGCTACACCTTC; cdr3_aa: CASSQDRDSYGYTF
j_call: TRBJ1-5; v_call: TRBV27; d_call: .; clone_size: many; cdr3_nt: TGTGCCAGCAGACGAATTTATAGCAATCAGCCCCAGCATTTT; cdr3_aa: CASRRIYSNQPQHF
j_call: TRBJ1-2; v_call: TRBV12-3/TRBV12-4; d_call: .; clone_size: many; cdr3_nt: TGTGCCAGCAGTTTTCAGGTTAACTATGGCTACACCTTC; cdr3_aa: CASSFQVNYGYTF
j_call: TRBJ1-2; v_call: TRBV12-3/TRBV12-4; d_call: .; clone_size: many; cdr3_nt: TGTGCCATCACGGTGCTAGATTATGGCTACACCTTC; cdr3_aa: CAITVLDYGYTF
j_call: TRBJ1-2; v_call: TRBV12-3/TRBV12-4; d_call: TRBD1; clone_size: many; cdr3_nt: TGTGCCAGCAGCACTCAGGGGGGCTATGGCTACACCTTC; cdr3_aa: CASSTQGGYGYTF
j_call: TRBJ1-5; v_call: TRBV29-1; d_call: .; clone_size: many; cdr3_nt: TGCAGCGTTGTTAGTCAGCCAGATCAGCCCCAGCATTTT; cdr3_aa: CSVVSQPDQPQHF
j_call: TRBJ1-1; v_call: TRBV6-5; d_call: .; clone_size: few; cdr3_nt: TGTGCCAGCAGTTCTCTCGGGCGGGGATCGACTGAAGCTTTCTTT; cdr3_aa: CASSSLGRGSTEAFF
j_call: TRBJ2-5; v_call: TRBV11-1; d_call: .; clone_size: few; cdr3_nt: TGTGCCAGCAGCAACACTGGGTATGGGGAGACCCAGTACTTC; cdr3_aa: CASSNTGYGETQYF
j_call: TRBJ1-5; v_call: TRBV5-8; d_call: .; clone_size: many; cdr3_nt: TGTGCCAGCAGCTCCCCCGGGACCGCCTTCCAGCCCCAGCATTTT; cdr3_aa: CASSSPGTAFQPQHF
j_call: TRBJ2-5; v_call: TRBV4-1; d_call: TRBD1; clone_size: many; cdr3_nt: TGCGCCAGCAGCTCCTTCCGGGACAGGGGGGCAGAGACCCAGTACTTC; cdr3_aa: CASSSFRDRGAETQYF
j_call: TRBJ2-6; v_call: TRBV5-5; d_call: .; clone_size: few; cdr3_nt: TGTGCCAGCAGCTTGGGCCCCGAGGCCAACGTCCTGACTTTC; cdr3_aa: CASSLGPEANVLTF
j_call: TRBJ2-7; v_call: TRBV5-1; d_call: .; clone_size: many; cdr3_nt: TGCGCCAGCACCGAAGGGGGGGTCGGCTACGAGCAGTACTTC; cdr3_aa: CASTEGGVGYEQYF
j_call: TRBJ1-5; v_call: TRBV6-5; d_call: TRBD1; clone_size: .; cdr3_nt: TGTGCCAGCAGTTATCAAACTGGACAGGGGGCAAAACAGCCCCAGCATTTT; cdr3_aa: CASSYQTGQGAKQPQHF
j_call: TRBJ2-6; v_call: TRBV6-1; d_call: .; clone_size: few; cdr3_nt: TGTGCCAGCAGGGATATGGACGGACAATCCTCTGGGGCCAACGTCCTGACTTTC; cdr3_aa: CASRDMDGQSSGANVLTF
j_call: TRBJ1-2; v_call: TRBV27; d_call: TRBD1; clone_size: many; cdr3_nt: TGTGCCAGCAGTGGGACGACAGGGGGCTTTGGCTACACCTTC; cdr3_aa: CASSGTTGGFGYTF
j_call: TRBJ2-3; v_call: TRBV12-3/TRBV12-4; d_call: .; clone_size: few; cdr3_nt: TGTGCCAGCAGTTTTCTTTCAGGAATGGCGGGCACAGATACGCAGTATTTT; cdr3_aa: CASSFLSGMAGTDTQYF
j_call: TRBJ1-1; v_call: TRBV6-1; d_call: .; clone_size: few; cdr3_nt: TGTGCCAGCATTCGGGATCCGGTTGGGGAAGCTTTCTTT; cdr3_aa: CASIRDPVGEAFF
j_call: TRBJ1-2; v_call: TRBV11-1; d_call: TRBD1; clone_size: .; cdr3_nt: TGTGCCAGCACTGGGGACAGGGACGGGCTATTCATCGGGGGCTACACCTTC; cdr3_aa: CASTGDRDGLFIGGYTF
j_call: TRBJ1-1; v_call: TRBV12-3/TRBV12-4; d_call: .; clone_size: .; cdr3_nt: TGTGCCAGCATTCCTCACCAGGGGATTCCCCTTGAAGCTTTCTTT; cdr3_aa: CASIPHQGIPLEAFF
j_call: TRBJ1-5; v_call: TRBV30; d_call: .; clone_size: .; cdr3_nt: TGTGCCTGGAGTACAGGGCCCAAGCAGCCCCAGCATTTT; cdr3_aa: CAWSTGPKQPQHF
j_call: TRBJ1-6; v_call: TRBV12-3/TRBV12-4; d_call: .; clone_size: few; cdr3_nt: TGTGCCAGCAGTGCGGGGACTCCTTCACCCCTCCACTTT; cdr3_aa: CASSAGTPSPLHF
j_call: TRBJ2-7; v_call: TRBV20-1; d_call: TRBD2; clone_size: .; cdr3_nt: TGCAGTGCTATCTATAGCGGGGAAGCAAAGGGGTACGAGCAGTACTTC; cdr3_aa: CSAIYSGEAKGYEQYF
j_call: TRBJ2-7; v_call: TRBV6-1; d_call: .; clone_size: many; cdr3_nt: TGTGCCAGCACCGGGAGCGTAAACTACGAGCAGTACTTC; cdr3_aa: CASTGSVNYEQYF
j_call: TRBJ1-1; v_call: TRBV6-1; d_call: .; clone_size: .; cdr3_nt: TGTGCCAGCAGGGAACAGAACACTGAAGCTTTCTTT; cdr3_aa: CASREQNTEAFF
j_call: TRBJ2-7; v_call: TRBV2; d_call: .; clone_size: once; cdr3_nt: TGTGCCAGCAGTACGAGGGTCTCCTACGAGCAGTACTTC; cdr3_aa: CASSTRVSYEQYF
j_call: TRBJ2-7; v_call: TRBV28; d_call: TRBD1; clone_size: many; cdr3_nt: TGTGCCAGCAGGTCGGGACAGGGTGGCGAGCAGTACTTC; cdr3_aa: CASRSGQGGEQYF
j_call: TRBJ2-7; v_call: TRBV4-1; d_call: .; clone_size: few; cdr3_nt: TGCGCCAGCAGCCAAGAGGGGACGGTCCCGGTCGAGCAGTACTTC; cdr3_aa: CASSQEGTVPVEQYF
j_call: TRBJ2-5; v_call: TRBV11-2; d_call: .; clone_size: few; cdr3_nt: TGTGCCAGCAGCTTAGGACGGACGGGTCTAGCCGAGACCCAGTACTTC; cdr3_aa: CASSLGRTGLAETQYF
j_call: TRBJ1-2; v_call: TRBV12-3/TRBV12-4; d_call: .; clone_size: few; cdr3_nt: TGTGCCAGCAGGCGGGACCAGACAGCTAACTATGGCTACACCTTC; cdr3_aa: CASRRDQTANYGYTF
j_call: TRBJ1-1; v_call: TRBV5-1; d_call: .; clone_size: many; cdr3_nt: TGCGCCAGCAGCTTGGCCCCGACAGCTACTATGAACACTGAAGCTTTCTTT; cdr3_aa: CASSLAPTATMNTEAFF
j_call: TRBJ1-2; v_call: TRBV24-1; d_call: .; clone_size: few; cdr3_nt: TGTGCCACCAGTGTTAGGGGGGCCGGGGGATATGGCTACACCTTC; cdr3_aa: CATSVRGAGGYGYTF
j_call: TRBJ1-2; v_call: TRBV15; d_call: .; clone_size: many; cdr3_nt: TGTGCCACCAGCGTCCCGGGACACATATATGGCTACACCTTC; cdr3_aa: CATSVPGHIYGYTF
j_call: TRBJ1-1; v_call: TRBV19; d_call: .; clone_size: .; cdr3_nt: TGTGCCAGTAGTAGGGGGAGCGCAATGAACACTGAAGCTTTCTTT; cdr3_aa: CASSRGSAMNTEAFF
j_call: TRBJ1-2; v_call: TRBV11-1; d_call: .; clone_size: .; cdr3_nt: TGTGCCAGCAGCCATCGAGCGGATGGCTACACCTTC; cdr3_aa: CASSHRADGYTF
j_call: TRBJ2-7; v_call: TRBV28; d_call: TRBD2; clone_size: .; cdr3_nt: TGTGCCAGCAGCCCGAGATGGAGGTTGGCGGGAGCCTACGAGCAGTACTTC; cdr3_aa: CASSPRWRLAGAYEQYF
j_call: TRBJ1-1; v_call: TRBV4-2; d_call: .; clone_size: .; cdr3_nt: TGTGCCAGCAGCCAAGGGGAGGGGCTTGAAGCTTTCTTT; cdr3_aa: CASSQGEGLEAFF
j_call: TRBJ2-5; v_call: TRBV12-3/TRBV12-4; d_call: .; clone_size: few; cdr3_nt: TGTGCCAGCAGTTTACAGGGATGGGGAGAGACCCAGTACTTC; cdr3_aa: CASSLQGWGETQYF
j_call: TRBJ1-2; v_call: TRBV20-1; d_call: .; clone_size: few; cdr3_nt: TGCAGTGCTAGAGCGCAGGGGACCAACTATGGCTACACCTTC; cdr3_aa: CSARAQGTNYGYTF
j_call: TRBJ2-5; v_call: TRBV6-2/TRBV6-3; d_call: TRBD2; clone_size: .; cdr3_nt: TGTGCCAGCAGTTGGAGTAGCGGGGGAGGGGAGACCCAGTACTTC; cdr3_aa: CASSWSSGGGETQYF
j_call: TRBJ1-1; v_call: TRBV28; d_call: TRBD1; clone_size: .; cdr3_nt: TGTGCCAGCAACAGGACAGGATGGAGGACTATGAACACTGAAGCTTTCTTT; cdr3_aa: CASNRTGWRTMNTEAFF
j_call: TRBJ2-7; v_call: TRBV3-1; d_call: .; clone_size: .; cdr3_nt: TGTGCCAGCAGCCAGCCGGGAGAGACCCACGAGCAGTACTTC; cdr3_aa: CASSQPGETHEQYF
j_call: TRBJ2-5; v_call: TRBV12-3/TRBV12-4; d_call: .; clone_size: .; cdr3_nt: TGTGCCAGCAGCCCCGGGGGTGGGGTACTTTCCCAGTACTTC; cdr3_aa: CASSPGGGVLSQYF
j_call: TRBJ1-5; v_call: TRBV19; d_call: .; clone_size: .; cdr3_nt: TGTGCCAGTAGTCGCTTAGGGCTGGGGACTAGCAATCAGCCCCAGCATTTT; cdr3_aa: CASSRLGLGTSNQPQHF
j_call: TRBJ2-4; v_call: TRBV4-3; d_call: .; clone_size: few; cdr3_nt: TGCGCCAGCAGCCAAGAATTCACTGACGACATTCAGTACTTC; cdr3_aa: CASSQEFTDDIQYF